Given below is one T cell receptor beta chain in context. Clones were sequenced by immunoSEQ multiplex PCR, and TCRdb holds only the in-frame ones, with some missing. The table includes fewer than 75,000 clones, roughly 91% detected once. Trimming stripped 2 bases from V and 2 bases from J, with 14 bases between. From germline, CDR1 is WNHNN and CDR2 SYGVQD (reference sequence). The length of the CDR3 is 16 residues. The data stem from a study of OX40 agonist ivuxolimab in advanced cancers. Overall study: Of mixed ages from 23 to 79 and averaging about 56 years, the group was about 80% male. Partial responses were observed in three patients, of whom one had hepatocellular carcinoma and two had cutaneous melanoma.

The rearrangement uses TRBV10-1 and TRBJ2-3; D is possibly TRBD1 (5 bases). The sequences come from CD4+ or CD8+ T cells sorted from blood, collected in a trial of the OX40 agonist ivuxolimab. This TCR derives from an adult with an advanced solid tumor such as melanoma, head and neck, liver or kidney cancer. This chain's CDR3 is CASSETGQQYTDTQYF. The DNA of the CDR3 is TGCGCCAGCAGTGAGACAGGCCAACAATACACAGATACGCAGTATTTT.